Below are 23 T cell receptor beta chains sequenced from a single sample in a study of cytomegalovirus exposure and HLA in healthy donors. 60 Vbeta and 13 Jbeta primers were used in PCR. Sequenced by immunoSEQ multiplex PCR; TCRdb stores in-frame clones only, minus some. This sample has about 120,000 clones, with roughly four fifths found just once. The material sequenced was PBMCs. These receptors were collected from a man aged 40-55 years in good health and CMV-seronegative.

This chain joins TRBV5-1 and TRBJ2-1, with D perhaps matching TRBD2 (7 bases). V lost 4 bases to trimming and J lost 15 bases, with 29 bases between them. The CDR3 length is 16 residues. Germline V lookup: CDR1 SGHRS, CDR2 YFSETQ. CDR3 coding DNA: TGCGCCAGCAGCATGGTGAATAGCGGGTCTGCGACAGGCGGGTTCTTC. Its translation: CASSMVNSGSATGGFF.

The chain joins TRBV6-1 to TRBJ1-4, with unresolved D. Looked up from germline, CDR1 is MNHNS and CDR2 is SASEGT. The V and J ends lost 6 bases and 8 bases respectively, with 19 bases between them. This CDR3 region has 15 residues. CDR3 DNA sequence: TGTGCCAGCAGCTTCAGTTGGAGTGGAGGAGAAAAACTGTTTTTT. Amino acid sequence: CASSFSWSGGEKLFF.

The V call is TRBV18, the J call TRBJ1-4; no clear D gene. V dropped 5 bases and J dropped 8 bases, with 15 bases sitting between them. CDR1 and CDR2 (germline): KGHSH, LQKENI. This CDR3 has 14 residues. The CDR3 loop is CASSGLVSSEKLFF. In DNA, the CDR3 is TGTGCCAGCTCAGGCTTGGTATCTAGCGAAAAACTGTTTTTT. Drawing the rest from reference TRBV18 and TRBJ1-4, the complete variable domain is NAGVMQNPRHLVRRRGQEARLRCSPMKGHSHVYWYRQLPEEGLKFMVYLQKENIIDESGMPKERFSAEFPKEGPSILRIQQVVRGDSAAYFCASSGLVSSEKLFFGSGTQLSVL.

V and J are TRBV7-9 and TRBJ2-3; D perhaps matches TRBD2 (6 bases). The CDR3 runs 15 residues. V lost 6 bases and J lost 6, with 19 bases in between. The germline gives CDR1 SEHNR, CDR2 FQNEAQ (reference sequence). CDR3 loop: CASSTVVSGGDTQYF. The CDR3 DNA follows: TGTGCCAGCAGTACAGTCGTATCTGGGGGGGATACGCAGTATTTT. The full variable domain, rest sourced from reference TRBV7-9 and TRBJ2-3, is DTGVSQNPRHKITKRGQNVTFRCDPISEHNRLYWYRQTLGQGPEFLTYFQNEAQLEKSRLLSDRFSAERPKGSFSTLEIQRTEQGDSAMYLCASSTVVSGGDTQYFGPGTRLTVL.

This clone is a singleton in its sample. This chain connects TRBV6-1 to TRBJ2-3; 10 bases are shared with TRBD2. Trimming cost V 5 bases and J 5 bases; bases outside gene matches: 4. Per germline, CDR1 MNHNS and CDR2 SASEGT. The CDR3 runs 14 residues. In DNA, the CDR3 is TGTGCCAGCAGTCTAGCGGGGGAAAGAGATACGCAGTATTTT. Protein sequence: CASSLAGERDTQYF.

There are a few counts of this clone. The chain recombines TRBV4-3 with TRBJ1-4, with unresolved D. V lost 0 bases to trimming and J lost 3 bases, with 11 bases between them. This CDR3 comprises 16 residues. CDR1 and CDR2 (germline): LGHNA, YSLEER. The CDR3 nucleotides read TGCGCCAGCAGCCAAGAGAGGGCCCTTTCTAATGAAAAACTGTTTTTT. Protein: CASSQERALSNEKLFF.

The chain carries TRBV2 and TRBJ2-3; D uncertain. The germline V gene encodes CDR1 SNHLY and CDR2 FYNNEI. V was shortened by 6 bases and J by 0 bases, with 7 bases between the two germline ends. This CDR3 comprises 13 residues. The DNA of the CDR3 is TGTGCCAGCAGATTACTTAGCACAGATACGCAGTATTTT. This sequence encodes CASRLLSTDTQYF.

V and J are TRBV19 and TRBJ1-2, with 10 positions matching TRBD1. From germline, CDR1 is LNHDA and CDR2 SQIVND (reference sequence). The CDR3 sequence is 15 residues long. With 4 bases clipped from V and 8 bases from J, the junction kept 10 bases outside the gene matches. The DNA for the CDR3 is TGTGCCAGTAGTACCGGGACAGGGGACCTGGCAGGCTACACCTTC. Its protein product is CASSTGTGDLAGYTF.

The chain carries TRBV30 and TRBJ2-5; a weak D match, TRBD1 (5 bases). Germline CDR1 reads GTSNPN; CDR2 reads SVGIG (reference sequence). The V end was cut by 4 bases, the J end by 1 base, with 16 bases between. The CDR3 spans 15 residues. In nucleotides, the CDR3 is TGTGCCTGGATTCAGGGCTACCCACGCCAAGAGACCCAGTACTTC. Its protein is CAWIQGYPRQETQYF.

The chain's CDR3 is CASSQRDRGRGYTF. The CDR3, as DNA: TGCGCCAGCAGCCAAAGGGACAGGGGCCGGGGCTACACCTTC. The V call is TRBV4-3, the J call TRBJ1-2, with 10 bases fitting TRBD1. The CDR3 has 14 amino acids. The junction had 5 bases not matched to a gene; V was cut back by 2 bases and J by 8 bases. CDR1 is LGHNA, CDR2 YSLEER, per germline.

This clone was detected a few times. The gene calls are TRBV6-4 and TRBJ2-1; 10 nucleotides match TRBD1. V was clipped by 4 bases and J by 2 bases; unmatched bases: 5. Germline V gene lookup returns CDR1 MRHNA and CDR2 SNTAGT. CDR3 size: 16 residues. The CDR3, as DNA: TGTGCCAGCAGTGTCGCCGGGACAGGGGCCTACAATGAGCAGTTCTTC. Encoded protein: CASSVAGTGAYNEQFF.

This CDR3 is CASSPRTGRYEQYF. The CDR3 bases are TGTGCCAGCAGCCCTCGGACAGGTCGCTACGAGCAGTACTTC. This sequence joins TRBV6-5 and TRBJ2-7, with 7 bases matching TRBD1. This CDR3 has 14 residues. Germline loops: CDR1 MNHEY, CDR2 SVGAGI. V gave up 6 bases and J gave up 3 bases; unmatched junction bases: 8.

The V call is TRBV27, the J call TRBJ1-2; perhaps TRBD1 as D (5 bases). CDR1 is MNHEY, CDR2 SMNVEV, per germline (reference sequence). V lost 6 bases to trimming and J lost 3 bases, with 20 bases between them. This CDR3 has 16 amino acids. CDR3 protein: CASRLLRGSPDYGYTF. Written as DNA, the CDR3 is TGTGCCAGCAGACTCCTGCGGGGGAGTCCTGACTATGGCTACACCTTC.

The chain uses TRBV18 and TRBJ1-6; D is possibly TRBD1 (5 bases). Germline CDR1 KGHSH, CDR2 LQKENI. This CDR3 contains 15 residues. V dropped 1 base and J dropped 5 bases, with 9 bases sitting between them. The chain's CDR3 is CASSPLDSDNSPLHF. The CDR3 coding sequence is TGTGCCAGCTCACCACTTGACAGCGATAATTCACCCCTCCACTTT.

The CDR3 bases are TGCGCCAGCAGCCCTAGACAGGGCGACACTGAAGCTTTCTTT. Protein sequence: CASSPRQGDTEAFF. The rearrangement joins TRBV5-1 to TRBJ1-1, with 7 positions matching TRBD1. CDR1 and CDR2 (germline): SGHRS, YFSETQ. Trimming took 4 bases from V and 3 from J; bases not matched to a gene: 6. The CDR3 sequence is 14 residues long.

The sample holds a few counts of this clone. V usage is TRBV28 and J usage is TRBJ2-6; a possible D gene is TRBD2 (5 bases). The CDR3 is 15 amino acids. CDR1 is MDHEN and CDR2 is SYDVKM in the germline V gene. V shed 4 bases and J shed 2 bases, with 9 bases lying between them. CDR3 coding DNA: TGTGCCAGCAGTTGGGAGCCGGCTGGGGCCAACGTCCTGACTTTC. Protein: CASSWEPAGANVLTF.

V gene TRBV7-3 combines with J gene TRBJ2-2; D not certain. Trimming stripped 5 bases from V and 3 bases from J, with 7 bases between. There are 13 residues in the CDR3. The germline gives CDR1 SGHTA, CDR2 FQGTGA. The CDR3 DNA reads as TGTGCCAGCAGCCCCCGGGACACCGGGGAGCTGTTTTTT. It yields the protein CASSPRDTGELFF. Variable domain in full (rest from reference TRBV7-3 and TRBJ2-2): GAGVSQTPSNKVTEKGKYVELRCDPISGHTALYWYRQSLGQGPEFLIYFQGTGAADDSGLPNDRFFAVRPEGSVSTLKIQRTERGDSAVYLCASSPRDTGELFFGEGSRLTVL.

The chain's CDR3 is CASNLAGRETQYF. Written as DNA, the CDR3 is TGTGCCAGCAACCTCGCGGGGCGAGAGACCCAGTACTTC. The chain links TRBV7-8 to TRBJ2-5, with D maybe TRBD2 (6 bases). V was pared by 7 bases and J by 4 bases, with 13 bases between. CDR3 length: 13 amino acids. The germline gives CDR1 SGHVS, CDR2 FQNEAQ.

The V call is TRBV7-3, the J call TRBJ2-2, with D possibly TRBD2 on 7 matching bases. The ends were cut back, 8 bases at V and 4 bases at J, with 17 bases in the middle. This CDR3 is 15 amino acids long. Germline-derived CDR1 and CDR2 are SGHTA and FQGTGA. CDR3 nucleotide sequence: TGTGCCAGCGCCCCGGGGGGCTGGGGCACCGGGGAGCTGTTTTTT. It is translated as CASAPGGWGTGELFF.

This clone rates as medium-sized (0.01 to 0.1%). The V gene is TRBV7-3, the J gene TRBJ2-1; 10 bases are shared with TRBD2. With V trimmed by 4 bases and J by 13 bases, 10 bases remained unmatched. This CDR3 is 14 amino acids long. Germline CDR1 reads SGHTA; CDR2 reads FQGTGA. The CDR3 DNA reads as TGTGCCAGCAGCTCTACGCCTCTAGCGGGAGAACAGTTCTTC. Translated, it gives CASSSTPLAGEQFF.

The rearrangement links TRBV4-1 to TRBJ2-7; 7 bases match TRBD2. Per the germline V gene, CDR1 is MGHRA and CDR2 is YSYEKL. This CDR3 has 15 residues. V gave up 3 bases and J gave up 5 bases; unmatched junction bases: 10. The DNA for the CDR3 is TGCGCCAGCAGCCACCCCACTGCGGGAGCCCACGAGCAGTACTTC. Encoded protein: CASSHPTAGAHEQYF.

This clone occurred a few times. This chain connects TRBV7-2 to TRBJ1-4, with 7 bases that match TRBD1. This CDR3 has 14 residues. V was clipped by 10 bases and J by 4 bases; unmatched bases: 9. CDR1 and CDR2 from the germline V gene are SGHTA and FQGNSA. DNA of the CDR3: TGTGCCATACAACAGGGGAACATTAATGAAAAACTGTTTTTT. This sequence encodes CAIQQGNINEKLFF.

The genes are TRBV6-6 and TRBJ2-2, with a tentative D call TRBD1 (5 bases). The CDR3 sequence is 15 residues long. Trimming removed 5 bases at V and 0 bases at J, with 10 bases between. The germline CDR1 and CDR2 sequences are MNHNY and SVGAGI (reference sequence). CDR3 DNA: TGTGCCAGCAGTCGACAGCCATCGAACACCGGGGAGCTGTTTTTT. It yields the protein CASSRQPSNTGELFF.